This T cell receptor beta chain derives from a study of shared clonotypes between healthy human individuals. Findings and limits, study-wide: Clonotypes shared by all four donors outscored non-shared clonotypes in generation probability.

In the CD4+ fraction, cells were divided into CD45RA+ naive and CD45RA-negative memory subsets. Sequencing used immunoSEQ multiplex PCR; TCRdb keeps in-frame clones, though not all of them. There are about 1.5 million clones in the sample; approximately 97% occur only once, and over 1% lies in the top ten. Germline V gene lookup returns CDR1 ENHRY and CDR2 SYGVKD. V shed 7 bases, J shed 3 bases, and the junction held 8 bases outside the gene matches. The CDR3 extends over 14 amino acids. Comment on this clone: What it recognizes is unknown.

The chain has TRBV10-3 and TRBJ2-7, with 8 bases aligning to TRBD2. The source of this sequence is a man younger than 40 in good health. Sequenced: naive CD4+ T cells sorted from blood. As to subset: CD45RA+ positively selected. The CDR3 DNA sequence: TGTGCCATCAAGCCGGGACTAGACCACTACGAGCAGTACTTC. It is translated as CAIKPGLDHYEQYF.